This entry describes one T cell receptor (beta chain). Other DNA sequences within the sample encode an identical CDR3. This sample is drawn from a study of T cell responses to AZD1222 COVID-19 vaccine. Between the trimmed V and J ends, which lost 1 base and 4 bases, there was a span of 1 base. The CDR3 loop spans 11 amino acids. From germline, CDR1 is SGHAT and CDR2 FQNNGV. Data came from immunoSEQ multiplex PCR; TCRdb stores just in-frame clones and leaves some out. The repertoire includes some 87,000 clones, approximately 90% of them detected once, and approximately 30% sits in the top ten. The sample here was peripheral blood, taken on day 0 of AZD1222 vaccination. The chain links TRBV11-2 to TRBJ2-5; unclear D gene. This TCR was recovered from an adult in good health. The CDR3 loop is CASSLGETQYF. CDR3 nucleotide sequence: TGTGCCAGCAGCTTAGGAGAGACCCAGTACTTC.